The clone carrying this T cell receptor beta chain was seen a handful of times. The antigen is unknown. The data are from a study of CD8 T cells in ankylosing spondylitis. Study-wide points: As for the disease-linked clones, they showed a CD8+ phenotype and occurred at relatively low frequencies in peripheral blood. Existing reports had already noted some motif variants in reactive arthritis synovial fluid and blood.

Each CDR3 protein is one row after TCRdb ran MiXCR on the 5' RACE reads. The sample holds about 250,000 distinct CDR3 sequences, under 20% seen once. V gave up 7 bases and J gave up 2 bases; unmatched junction bases: 13. This CDR3 spans 16 amino acids. The sample consisted of blood, either unsorted or a sorted T cell fraction (not recorded which). The chain links TRBV12-3 or TRBV12-4 to TRBJ2-5, with 7 bases identical to TRBD2. The TCR sequence derives from a male donor with ankylosing spondylitis or in good health (not recorded which). Here the CDR3 reads CASTLSREYRQETQYF. In nucleotides, the CDR3 is TGTGCCAGCACTCTCTCGCGGGAGTATCGGCAAGAGACCCAGTACTTC.